This T cell receptor beta chain originates from a study of long-term antiretroviral therapy in people with HIV (dated by TCRdb to between 2021 and 2022). In the study overall: The earliest samples were collected about a decade before the 2015 WHO recommendation for immediate ART, when ART was typically delayed until CD4 counts fell. No cross-contamination during QIAcube processing was shown when test extractions of a monoclonal T-cell line were performed alongside roughly 30 polyclonal samples. Eleven of the 30 participants with HIV were female. From some 28 adults with confirmed HIV infection, the cohort provided approximately 190 cryopreserved PBMC samples, gathered serially across a mean of approximately six years (range 1-12). This retrospective serial study examined whether starting ART and sustained HIV suppression were associated with changes in the composition and diversity of the TRB repertoire in peripheral blood.

Sequencing of the TRB variable region was done with the immunoSEQ hsTCRB v3.0 assay at survey level resolution. The target sequencing depth for TRB was about 40,000-55,000 T-cell genomes per sample. An Illumina MiSeq with a v3 150-cycle kit was used to sequence the pooled TRB libraries. As for how the authors treated the data: Repertoire analysis was run in R within a reproducible Nextflow workflow that covered QC, data transformation and analysis. LymphoSeq2, an R package for exploring AIRR-Seq data, was used to implement custom analyses. A handful of samples that produced fewer than 5000 total TRB sequences were removed, so approximately 190 HIV repertoires were analyzed. Among the roughly 200 retained HIV repertoires, approximately 57 were collected before ART initiation and some 130 were collected after ART initiation. Repertoires were downsampled to 5000 TRB nucleotide sequences, with summary statistics averaged over 100 downsampling iterations. The analysis kept only TRB sequences whose CDR3 regions were at least seven amino acids long. Diversity was assessed using a clonality score derived from Shannon entropy and using the Gini coefficient. Repertoire networks linked the top 5000 CDR3 amino acid sequences whenever two sequences differed by an edit distance of one. For TRB CDR3 amino acid sequences, GLIPH2 was used to predict antigen specificity groups and MHC restriction. To flag known associations with CMV, EBV, HIV or tissue antigens, CDR3 amino acid sequences were compared against VDJdb and McPAS-TCR. Pre-ART, post-ART and control groups were compared with Wilcoxon signed-rank tests and Holm-Bonferroni correction. TCRdb limited this immuneACCESS table to in-frame rearrangements with V and J called. A share of clones is missing; checked studies link under half to unresolved V genes, and the rest is unexplained. The DNA was the basis for D and trimming; V, J and clone size are from that table. Within this sample are some 25,000 clones, with around 85% of them counted one time only. The ten largest clones capture 5.6% of the sample.

As to this clone: This receptor's antigen is unknown. Base qualities are not at hand, and no much larger clone is one base apart.

CDR1 and CDR2 are drawn from the germline V gene (reference sequence): LNHDA, SQIVND. Trimming accounts for 9 bases at V and 9 bases at J, while the number of junction bases matched to no gene is 13. The CDR3, cysteine through phenylalanine, is 15 amino acids long. The read is trimmed to its CDR3 DNA, 45 bases read in frame from base 1. What the study reported, not specific to this receptor: Starting ART was linked to a significant rise in TRB diversity, yet even after long-term ART the diversity remained significantly lower than in transplant donor controls. Expanded TRB clones identified before ART initiation dominated the repertoire across all time points, though the dominance fluctuated and decreased in many PLHIV after ART. Since PBMC availability was limited, sequencing covered only the TCR beta chain, with no alpha chain pairing. The samples span the years 2004 to 2017, and the ART regimens used at that time may not be as effective as current regimens. Because pre-ART samples had limited cell numbers, profiling was done on unsorted PBMC rather than on sorted CD4+ and CD8+ T cells. Narrower CDR3 length ranges were observed in HIV repertoires than in controls, and an antigen-experienced repertoire with only a slight naive shift after ART was suggested by the network structure. No data were available on ART adherence, viral resistance or therapy changes, limiting inferences about post-ART repertoire changes.

Inclusion was restricted to participants for whom at least one PBMC sample before ART initiation and at least two post-ART samples were available. Every participant with HIV received treatment in the United States of America. Before DNA extraction, cryopreserved samples of roughly 0.85-11 million PBMC were thawed and then washed. At the time of the earliest PBMC sample, participants with HIV were aged between about 20 and 60 years. Per participant, PBMC samples came from 1-4 timepoints prior to ART initiation and 2-8 timepoints following ART initiation, for a median of 7 samples. Serial HIV viral load, CD4+ T-cell count, ART history and demographic data were obtained for every participant. A Qiagen kit on a QIAcube was used to extract genomic DNA from unsorted PBMC, with samples processed in batches of 12.

The clonotype originates from a man aged 30 to 39 with HIV. The sequenced sample was unsorted PBMCs, obtained 0.7 years before starting antiretroviral therapy. Here the chain combines TRBV19 and TRBJ1-6, with 8 bases aligning to TRBD1. The base sequence is TGTGCCAGCCGGACTACGCAGGGGGCTAGTTCACCCCTCCACTTT. Translated, this is CASRTTQGASSPLHF.